The rows below give T cell receptor beta chains drawn from one sample of a study of beta chain features in type 1 diabetes. The protocol was immunoSEQ multiplex PCR, while the TCRdb copy is restricted to in-frame clones and leaves out a portion. The sample has 310,000 or so clones; under 8.5% are singletons. The sequencing sample was made of central memory CD4+ T cells from blood. The receptor source for this set is a woman aged 18-29 years in good health. CDR3s include the opening cysteine and the closing phenylalanine or tryptophan. D genes are given only for firm matches. Expanded clones get a size class; other rows say once, few or many, or leave the size out.

v_call: TRBV25-1
clone_size: NA
j_call: TRBJ2-1
d_call: NA
cdr3_aa: CASSEGTNNEQFF
cdr3_nt: TGTGCCAGCAGTGAAGGGACGAACAATGAGCAGTTCTTC

v_call: TRBV4-3
clone_size: NA
j_call: TRBJ2-2
d_call: NA
cdr3_aa: CASSQDAGANTGELFF
cdr3_nt: TGCGCCAGCAGCCAAGATGCAGGTGCTAACACCGGGGAGCTGTTTTTT

v_call: TRBV9
clone_size: NA
j_call: TRBJ2-1
d_call: NA
cdr3_aa: CASSVDSVDEQFF
cdr3_nt: TGTGCCAGCAGCGTAGATAGCGTCGATGAGCAGTTCTTC

v_call: TRBV28
clone_size: NA
j_call: TRBJ2-2
d_call: TRBD2
cdr3_aa: CASSRLAGYIGELFF
cdr3_nt: TGTGCCAGCAGTCGACTAGCGGGATACATCGGGGAGCTGTTTTTT

v_call: TRBV9
clone_size: NA
j_call: TRBJ2-1
d_call: NA
cdr3_aa: CASSEDSGRYNEQFF
cdr3_nt: TGTGCCAGCAGCGAGGACAGCGGAAGATACAATGAGCAGTTCTTC

v_call: TRBV28
clone_size: NA
j_call: TRBJ1-2
d_call: NA
cdr3_aa: CASIADYGYTF
cdr3_nt: TGTGCCAGCATCGCGGACTATGGCTACACCTTC

v_call: TRBV10-3
clone_size: NA
j_call: TRBJ2-5
d_call: NA
cdr3_aa: CAISESAGKETQYF
cdr3_nt: TGTGCCATCAGTGAGTCGGCTGGAAAAGAGACCCAGTACTTC

v_call: TRBV5-4
clone_size: NA
j_call: TRBJ2-7
d_call: TRBD2
cdr3_aa: CASSYGLAGGPSYEQYF
cdr3_nt: TGTGCCAGCAGCTACGGACTAGCGGGAGGGCCCAGCTACGAGCAGTACTTC

v_call: TRBV25-1
clone_size: NA
j_call: TRBJ2-7
d_call: NA
cdr3_aa: CASSEYEGNSEFYEQYF
cdr3_nt: TGTGCCAGCAGTGAATACGAGGGAAATAGCGAGTTCTACGAGCAGTACTTC

v_call: TRBV7-2
clone_size: many
j_call: TRBJ2-1
d_call: NA
cdr3_aa: CASSPLGRNSEQFF
cdr3_nt: TGTGCCAGCAGCCCCCTCGGTAGGAATTCTGAGCAGTTCTTC

v_call: TRBV5-4
clone_size: few
j_call: TRBJ2-5
d_call: TRBD1
cdr3_aa: CASSRDRGRRKGETQYF
cdr3_nt: TGTGCCAGCAGTCGGGACAGGGGGAGAAGAAAAGGGGAGACCCAGTACTTC

v_call: TRBV7-9
clone_size: few
j_call: TRBJ1-5
d_call: TRBD1
cdr3_aa: CASSISGGDQPQHF
cdr3_nt: TGTGCCAGCAGTATCTCAGGGGGCGACCAGCCCCAGCATTTT

v_call: TRBV5-4
clone_size: NA
j_call: TRBJ2-7
d_call: TRBD2
cdr3_aa: CASSSGLAGSHEQYF
cdr3_nt: TGTGCCAGCAGCTCAGGACTAGCGGGATCCCACGAGCAGTACTTC

v_call: TRBV7-2
clone_size: few
j_call: TRBJ2-7
d_call: TRBD1
cdr3_aa: CASSLQGEGEQYF
cdr3_nt: TGTGCCAGCAGCTTACAGGGGGAAGGCGAGCAGTACTTC

v_call: TRBV28
clone_size: few
j_call: TRBJ2-7
d_call: NA
cdr3_aa: CASSFTHIPYEQYF
cdr3_nt: TGTGCCAGCAGTTTTACGCACATACCGTACGAGCAGTACTTC

v_call: TRBV11-2
clone_size: NA
j_call: TRBJ2-7
d_call: TRBD1
cdr3_aa: CASRQGQSYEQYF
cdr3_nt: TGTGCCAGCAGACAGGGACAGTCCTACGAGCAGTACTTC

v_call: TRBV15
clone_size: once
j_call: TRBJ2-7
d_call: TRBD2
cdr3_aa: CATSDPGLAPYEQYF
cdr3_nt: TGTGCCACCAGCGATCCGGGACTAGCGCCTTACGAGCAGTACTTC

v_call: TRBV7-2
clone_size: NA
j_call: TRBJ2-1
d_call: NA
cdr3_aa: CASSLVRLGNNEQFF
cdr3_nt: TGTGCCAGCAGCTTAGTGCGACTAGGAAACAATGAGCAGTTCTTC

v_call: TRBV7-2
clone_size: NA
j_call: TRBJ2-7
d_call: TRBD2
cdr3_aa: CASSFDLAGSSYEQYF
cdr3_nt: TGTGCCAGCAGCTTTGATCTAGCGGGAAGCTCCTACGAGCAGTACTTC

v_call: TRBV21-1
clone_size: NA
j_call: TRBJ2-7
d_call: NA
cdr3_aa: CASSPRGRGTHYEQYF
cdr3_nt: TGTGCCAGCAGCCCCAGGGGGCGCGGAACCCACTACGAGCAGTACTTC

v_call: TRBV7-9
clone_size: NA
j_call: TRBJ2-1
d_call: TRBD2
cdr3_aa: CASSPGLAGGGNEQFF
cdr3_nt: TGTGCCAGCAGCCCGGGACTAGCGGGAGGCGGAAATGAGCAGTTCTTC

v_call: TRBV28
clone_size: many
j_call: TRBJ2-4
d_call: NA
cdr3_aa: CASKYRGGNIQYF
cdr3_nt: TGTGCCAGCAAATACAGGGGGGGAAACATTCAGTACTTC

v_call: TRBV15
clone_size: NA
j_call: TRBJ2-7
d_call: TRBD2
cdr3_aa: CATSSLLTSGNYEQYF
cdr3_nt: TGTGCCACCAGCAGTTTATTGACTAGCGGGAACTACGAGCAGTACTTC

v_call: TRBV23-1
clone_size: many
j_call: TRBJ2-1
d_call: NA
cdr3_aa: CASSKYEQFF
cdr3_nt: TGCGCCAGCAGTAAATATGAGCAGTTCTTC

v_call: TRBV9
clone_size: few
j_call: TRBJ1-1
d_call: NA
cdr3_aa: CASRGEYTEAFF
cdr3_nt: TGTGCCAGCAGGGGGGAGTACACTGAAGCTTTCTTT

v_call: TRBV7-9
clone_size: few
j_call: TRBJ1-1
d_call: NA
cdr3_aa: CASSIGDTEAFF
cdr3_nt: TGTGCCAGCAGTATAGGGGACACTGAAGCTTTCTTT

v_call: TRBV7-2
clone_size: few
j_call: TRBJ2-7
d_call: NA
cdr3_aa: CASRPGLTYEQYF
cdr3_nt: TGTGCCAGCAGACCTGGGCTTACCTACGAGCAGTACTTC

v_call: TRBV6-5
clone_size: few
j_call: TRBJ2-7
d_call: TRBD1
cdr3_aa: CASSPDRARYEQYF
cdr3_nt: TGTGCCAGCAGTCCCGACAGGGCCAGGTACGAGCAGTACTTC

v_call: TRBV19
clone_size: few
j_call: TRBJ2-3
d_call: TRBD2
cdr3_aa: CASSGGTSGSGNTQYF
cdr3_nt: TGTGCCAGTAGTGGAGGGACTAGCGGGAGTGGAAATACGCAGTATTTT